The next 5 T cell receptor beta chains were all read from a single sample in a study of blood T cell repertoires in COVID-19. TCRdb's copy holds only in-frame clones and misses some; the assay was immunoSEQ multiplex PCR. This table holds roughly 200,000 clones, approximately 90% found once. The sequenced sample was peripheral blood. The receptors were sampled from a woman in her 30s with active or convalescent COVID-19.

This clone was picked up one time. V gene TRBV6-5 combines with J gene TRBJ1-2; D is possibly TRBD1 (5 bases). The CDR3 sequence is 13 residues long. CDR1 and CDR2 from the germline V gene are MNHEY and SVGAGI. V dropped 0 bases and J dropped 8 bases, with 10 bases sitting between them. CDR3 coding DNA: TGTGCCAGCAGTTACTCGACAGCGGGGGGCTACACCTTC. This codes for CASSYSTAGGYTF.

The V gene is TRBV9, the J gene TRBJ1-2; possible D gene TRBD1, 5 bases. Germline loops: CDR1 SGDLS, CDR2 YYNGEE. The V end was cut by 4 bases, the J end by 5 bases, with 12 bases between. The CDR3 runs to 13 residues. CDR3 in amino acids: CASSLRGPYGYTF. DNA of the CDR3: TGTGCCAGCAGCCTAAGGGGCCCTTATGGCTACACCTTC.

The rearrangement joins TRBV5-8 to TRBJ1-5, with D maybe TRBD1 (5 bases). V lost 0 bases to trimming and J lost 7 bases, with 11 bases between them. The CDR3 length is 14 residues. CDR1 and CDR2 (germline): SGHTS, YDEGEE. The CDR3 coding sequence is TGTGCCAGCAGCTTGGTGGCAGGGCGACAGCCCCAGCATTTT. Its translation is CASSLVAGRQPQHF. Based on the CDR3 plus reference TRBV5-8 and TRBJ1-5, the full variable domain is EAGVTQSPTHLIKTRGQQATLRCSPISGHTSVYWYQQALGLGLQFLLWYDEGEERNRGNFPPRFSGRQFPNYSSELNVNALELEDSALYLCASSLVAGRQPQHFGDGTRLSIL.

This clone was seen only once. This chain uses TRBV24-1 with TRBJ2-5, with 7 bases matching TRBD2. Trimming at V came to 4 bases and at J to 1 base, leaving 2 bases not matched to a gene. Germline assignment: CDR1 KGHDR and CDR2 SFDVKD. This CDR3 has 14 amino acids. As DNA, the CDR3 is TGTGCCACCAGTGAAGCGGGATCCCAAGAGACCCAGTACTTC. Protein sequence: CATSEAGSQETQYF.

The chain is built from TRBV7-6 and TRBJ2-3; D remains unclear. The germline V gene has CDR1 SGHVS and CDR2 FNYEAQ. This CDR3 has 18 amino acids. Trimming stripped 0 bases from V and 1 base from J, with 17 bases between. CDR3 DNA sequence: TGTGCCAGCAGCTTAGCCCTGACGGGTCGGGTTGGCACAGATACGCAGTATTTT. Its protein is CASSLALTGRVGTDTQYF.